This T cell receptor (beta chain) was captured in a study of cytomegalovirus exposure and HLA in healthy donors. Study summary: The Caucasian-associated ancestry cluster held roughly 78% of a few hundred genotyped donors. Study-wide results and limits: It was reported that the classifier diagnosed cytomegalovirus status with high specificity and sensitivity in both the original and validation cohorts.

This PCR relied on a set of 60 Vbeta primers and 13 Jbeta primers. Data came from immunoSEQ multiplex PCR; TCRdb stores just in-frame clones and leaves some out. The profile shows roughly 200,000 clones, around 87% of them singletons. Notes on this clone: Antigen specificity is unknown.

The TCR was taken from a boy between 2 and 10 years old in good health and CMV-seronegative. The sequencing sample was made of PBMCs.

The CDR3 sequence: CASSYSSGGTEAFF. DNA of the CDR3: TGTGCCAGCAGTTACTCGTCAGGGGGCACTGAAGCTTTCTTT. The chain employs TRBV6-5 and TRBJ1-1; TRBD1 aligns across 7 bases. Germline-derived CDR1 and CDR2 are MNHEY and SVGAGI. V shed 0 bases, J shed 4 bases, and the junction held 2 bases outside the gene matches. This CDR3 comprises 14 residues.